This TCR beta chain was sequenced for a study of blood T cell repertoires in COVID-19. On the study more broadly: Sites across the United States, Italy and Spain contributed samples from acute and convalescent COVID-19. T cells, B-cell-depleted T cells, or PBMCs supplied cDNA or gDNA.

Per the authors' pipeline: Estimates of nucleated cell counts were drawn from the amplification of reference gene primers. Method: immunoSEQ multiplex PCR; TCRdb's copy keeps in-frame clones and lacks some. Clone size and the V and J calls come from that table; the DNA yielded D and trimming. The table lists 15,000 to 20,000 clones, about 92% of them singletons, with 5% to 7% in the top ten. The CDR3 covers 15 residues. Trimming removed 2 bases from V and 1 base from J; junction bases left unmatched: 5. Germline V gene data show CDR1 as MDHEN and CDR2 as SYDVKM. This sequence was found in a human donor in a cohort sampled during active COVID-19. The chain joins TRBV28 to TRBJ2-7; 7 nucleotides line up with TRBD1. The sample consisted of peripheral blood. As DNA, the CDR3 is TGTGCCAGCAGTTTACCGGACAGGACATCCTACGAGCAGTACTTC. It translates to CASSLPDRTSYEQYF.